The 4 T cell receptor beta chains below come from one sample, sequenced in a study of T cell repertoires in cytomegalovirus infection. TCRdb reprocessed the reads with MiXCR, giving one entry per CDR3 protein. The table includes approximately 390,000 distinct CDR3 sequences, just under 35% detected once. Their antigens are not known. Sequenced here: cultured PBMCs, sampled from culture after CMV antigen stimulation. The receptor source for this set is a human donor in good health (CMV status not recorded). Some clones in this sample may be carry-over from other donors' samples.

The chain is built from TRBV7-6 and TRBJ2-5, with 12 bases matching TRBD1. The CDR3 spans 17 residues. V trimming: 5 bases; J trimming: 4 bases; junction bases outside the gene matches: 11. The germline gives CDR1 SGHVS, CDR2 FNYEAQ. The CDR3 spells CASSIVGGQGAGETQYF. DNA for the CDR3: TGTGCCAGCAGCATAGTGGGGGGACAGGGGGCAGGAGAGACCCAGTACTTC.

This chain joins TRBV24-1 and TRBJ2-1; 9 nucleotides match TRBD2. Germline assignment: CDR1 KGHDR and CDR2 SFDVKD. This CDR3 comprises 16 residues. V was pared by 4 bases and J by 4 bases, with 7 bases of the junction left unmatched. CDR3 region: CATSDPLAGRYNEQFF. As DNA, the CDR3 is TGTGCCACCAGTGACCCCCTAGCGGGAAGGTACAATGAGCAGTTCTTC.

Here the CDR3 reads CASSSDRTSYEQYF. The DNA of the CDR3 is TGTGCCAGCAGCTCGGACCGAACTAGCTACGAGCAGTACTTC. The chain combines TRBV7-2 with TRBJ2-7; D perhaps matches TRBD2 (5 bases). Germline V gene data show CDR1 as SGHTA and CDR2 as FQGNSA. Trimming cost V 4 bases and J 3 bases, with 13 bases left between them. The CDR3 is made up of 14 amino acids.

There are a few counts of this clonotype. The chain carries TRBV7-3 and TRBJ2-1, with 10 bases aligning to TRBD2. Germline lookup yields CDR1 SGHTA and CDR2 FQGTGA. The CDR3 contains 14 residues. The junction had 5 bases not matched to a gene; V was cut back by 4 bases and J by 8 bases. For the CDR3, the DNA is TGTGCCAGCAGCTCCCCCCTAGCGGGAGATGAGCAGTTCTTC. This gives the protein CASSSPLAGDEQFF.